The 29 T cell receptor beta chains listed next were all sequenced from one sample in a study of T cells in Graves' hyperthyroidism and ophthalmopathy. Using RNA transcripts as the source, TCR beta CDR3 regions were amplified. RT-PCR in the first round (using the HTBI primer set) targeted the TCR CDR3. TCRdb recomputed calls from the multiplex PCR reads with MiXCR, one row per CDR3 protein. The table records over 250,000 distinct CDR3 sequences, roughly an eighth of them present only once. The sequencing sample was made of blood. These receptors were collected from a woman aged 40 to 50 with Graves' ophthalmopathy.

The table lists this clonotype with many counts. The V call is TRBV6-1, the J call TRBJ2-3; D gene uncertain. V lost 5 bases, J lost 4 bases, and 19 bases lay in between. The V gene's germline CDR1 is MNHNS and CDR2 SASEGT. CDR3 length: 16 amino acids. CDR3 sequence: CASSYEASIVPDTQYF. The CDR3 nucleotides are TGTGCCAGCAGTTATGAGGCGAGTATAGTCCCAGATACGCAGTATTTT.

This clonotype showed up many times. The chain combines TRBV6-2 or TRBV6-3 with TRBJ1-1; D remains ambiguous. Trimming left V 2 bases short and J 4 bases short, with 11 bases between. Germline assignment: CDR1 MNHEY and CDR2 SVGEGT. The CDR3 is 14 amino acids. The CDR3: CASSYPHLSTEAFF. Here the CDR3 DNA reads TGTGCCAGCAGTTACCCCCATTTGAGCACTGAAGCTTTCTTT.

This clonotype was picked up many times. This chain links TRBV29-1 with TRBJ1-1; TRBD1 aligns across 10 bases. Trimming cost V 8 bases and J 4 bases; bases outside gene matches: 7. Germline CDR1 reads SQVTM; CDR2 reads ANQGSEA. This CDR3 region has 13 residues. This CDR3 reads CSTDRGQGTEAFF. Written as DNA, the CDR3 is TGCAGCACAGACAGGGGGCAAGGCACTGAAGCTTTCTTT.

In its sample, this clonotype was seen once. The CDR3 region is CASSEYMAYEAFF. The CDR3 DNA reads TGTGCCAGCAGTGAATACATGGCCTACGAAGCTTTCTTT. The genes are TRBV25-1 and TRBJ1-1, with D unclear. In germline, CDR1 is MGHDK, CDR2 SYGVNS. V lost 0 bases and J lost 8, with 10 bases in between. This CDR3 is built from 13 residues.

This clonotype occurred many times. The rearrangement uses TRBV27 and TRBJ1-1; TRBD1 agrees at 10 bases. The length of the CDR3 is 17 residues. With 0 bases clipped from V and 6 bases from J, the junction kept 10 bases outside the gene matches. The germline V gene has CDR1 MNHEY and CDR2 SMNVEV (reference sequence). CDR3 in amino acids: CASSLSPWTGGWAEAFF. The CDR3 bases are TGTGCCAGCAGTTTATCACCTTGGACAGGGGGATGGGCTGAAGCTTTCTTT.

This clonotype was detected many times. The chain carries TRBV24-1 and TRBJ2-2, with 10 bases aligning to TRBD2. The V segment lost 4 bases and the J segment 1 base; nucleotides outside the gene matches: 5. In germline, CDR1 is KGHDR, CDR2 SFDVKD. The CDR3 is 17 amino acids. The CDR3 spells CATSDPLAGENTGELFF. CDR3 sequence (DNA): TGTGCCACCAGTGACCCCCTAGCGGGAGAGAACACCGGGGAGCTGTTTTTT.

The chain joins TRBV5-8 to TRBJ1-5; TRBD1 might be the D (5 bases). Germline V gene sequence: CDR1 SGHTS, CDR2 YDEGEE. V was trimmed by 0 bases and J by 0 bases, leaving 10 bases between them. The CDR3 covers 16 residues. CDR3 coding DNA: TGTGCCAGCAGCTTGGGGGGAAGGGGTAGCAATCAGCCCCAGCATTTT. Translating gives CASSLGGRGSNQPQHF. The full variable domain, its missing parts supplied by reference TRBV5-8 and TRBJ1-5, is EAGVTQSPTHLIKTRGQQATLRCSPISGHTSVYWYQQALGLGLQFLLWYDEGEERNRGNFPPRFSGRQFPNYSSELNVNALELEDSALYLCASSLGGRGSNQPQHFGDGTRLSIL.

This clonotype came up many times. J is TRBJ2-5 and V is TRBV12-3 or TRBV12-4; tentatively, D is TRBD1 or TRBD2 (5 bases each). The CDR3 is 15 amino acids. Trimming removed 1 base at V and 1 base at J, with 10 bases between. This chain's CDR3 is CASSLGGDGQETQYF. DNA for the CDR3: TGTGCCAGCAGTTTAGGAGGGGACGGCCAAGAGACCCAGTACTTC.

Ten or more counts support this clonotype. V is TRBV27 and J is TRBJ2-7, with TRBD1 identical over 7 bases. In germline, CDR1 is MNHEY, CDR2 SMNVEV (reference sequence). V shed 0 bases, J shed 5 bases, and the junction held 10 bases outside the gene matches. The CDR3 is made up of 16 amino acids. Here the CDR3 reads CASSLSYGDRVNEQYF. Here the CDR3 DNA reads TGTGCCAGCAGTTTATCTTATGGTGACAGGGTGAACGAGCAGTACTTC.

This clonotype was counted ten times or more. This chain connects TRBV12-3 or TRBV12-4 to TRBJ1-3; D unresolved. The CDR3 covers 14 residues. The V end was cut by 3 bases, the J end by 0 bases, with 6 bases between. The CDR3 region is CASSFGNSGNTIYF. CDR3 coding DNA: TGTGCCAGCAGTTTTGGGAACTCTGGAAACACCATATATTTT.

This chain connects TRBV4-2 to TRBJ2-1, with no clear D. CDR3 length: 13 amino acids. V was shortened by 0 bases and J by 7 bases, with 7 bases between the two germline ends. Per the germline V gene, CDR1 is LGHNA and CDR2 is YNFKEQ. CDR3 residues: CASSQEDRNEQFF. The CDR3 DNA is TGTGCCAGCAGCCAAGAAGACCGGAATGAGCAGTTCTTC.

This clonotype was detected a few times. The chain recombines TRBV3-1 with TRBJ1-3; D is unresolved. The length of the CDR3 is 13 residues. Germline V gene data show CDR1 as LGHDT and CDR2 as YNNKEL (reference sequence). The V end was cut by 4 bases, the J end by 0 bases, with 4 bases between. The CDR3 sequence is CASSPLSGNTIYF. The CDR3 DNA reads TGTGCCAGCAGCCCCCTCTCTGGAAACACCATATATTTT. The whole variable domain, filled in from reference TRBV3-1 and TRBJ1-3, reads DTAVSQTPKYLVTQMGNDKSIKCEQNLGHDTMYWYKQDSKKFLKIMFSYNNKELIINETVPNRFSPKSPDKAHLNLHINSLELGDSAVYFCASSPLSGNTIYFGEGSWLTVV.

This clonotype was seen ten or more times. The chain links TRBV7-2 to TRBJ2-7; 9 bases align to TRBD1. Germline CDR1 and CDR2: SGHTA and FQGNSA. The CDR3 loop spans 15 amino acids. V lost 2 bases, J lost 7 bases, and 9 bases stayed unmatched. The CDR3 here is CASSLIGTGFREQYF. The DNA of the CDR3 is TGTGCCAGCAGCTTAATCGGGACAGGGTTCAGAGAGCAGTACTTC.

A word on this clonotype: At one end the junction does not follow the germline gene, possibly because of a read error. V is TRBV18 and J is TRBJ1-1; 7 nucleotides line up with TRBD1. CDR1 is KGHSH, CDR2 LQKENI, per germline. This CDR3 comprises 16 residues. The CDR3 spells CASPPRLAGGGTEAFF. The CDR3 DNA sequence: TGTGCCAGCCCACCACGGTTAGCAGGGGGAGGCACTGAAGCTTTCTTT.

This clonotype was found a few times. The chain links TRBV29-1 to TRBJ1-1; D is possibly TRBD1 (5 bases). Germline V gene lookup returns CDR1 SQVTM and CDR2 ANQGSEA. This CDR3 spans 12 amino acids. The V gene lost 7 bases and the J gene lost 11 bases, with 20 bases spanning the gap. The CDR3 loop is CSAWDGLKHAFF. In DNA form, the CDR3 reads TGCAGCGCCTGGGACGGACTAAAGCATGCTTTCTTT.

The chain couples TRBV7-2 to TRBJ2-1; D might be TRBD2 (5 bases). Germline assignment: CDR1 SGHTA and CDR2 FQGNSA. The CDR3 covers 14 residues. The V end was cut by 5 bases, the J end by 7 bases, with 15 bases between. The CDR3 sequence: CASSPPFTGNEQFF. In DNA form, the CDR3 reads TGTGCCAGCAGCCCACCCTTCACGGGGAATGAGCAGTTCTTC.

This clonotype was recorded at least ten times. The rearrangement joins TRBV2 to TRBJ2-7; the D gene is possibly TRBD1 (6 bases). The CDR3 loop spans 12 amino acids. The germline V gene encodes CDR1 SNHLY and CDR2 FYNNEI. Deletions cut 6 bases from V and 3 bases from J, with 9 bases between. The CDR3 DNA follows: TGTGCCAGCAGAGGGACACGCTACGAGCAGTACTTC. Translated: CASRGTRYEQYF.

This clonotype was recorded many times. The chain employs TRBV19 and TRBJ1-5; the D gene is possibly TRBD1 (5 bases). Germline lookup yields CDR1 LNHDA and CDR2 SQIVND (reference sequence). This CDR3 spans 16 amino acids. V was trimmed by 3 bases and J by 6 bases, leaving 18 bases between them. The CDR3 spells CASSIMGEPRGQPQHF. In DNA form, the CDR3 reads TGTGCCAGTAGTATTATGGGGGAACCACGGGGTCAGCCCCAGCATTTT.

This clonotype was detected ten times or more. This chain connects TRBV7-2 to TRBJ2-2; no reliable D call. Germline V gene sequence: CDR1 SGHTA, CDR2 FQGNSA. CDR3 length equals 16 residues. Trimming stripped 1 base from V and 0 bases from J, with 9 bases between. The CDR3 DNA follows: TGTGCCAGCAGCTTAGGCCCACTACCGAACACCGGGGAGCTGTTTTTT. Amino acid sequence: CASSLGPLPNTGELFF.

The chain has TRBV24-1 and TRBJ2-1, with D unclear. The germline CDR1 and CDR2 sequences are KGHDR and SFDVKD. V was pared by 4 bases and J by 12 bases, with 18 bases between. The CDR3 runs 14 residues. The CDR3, as DNA: TGTGCCACCAGTGAACCCTCCAATAGGGTGGGGCAGTTCTTC. Translated, it gives CATSEPSNRVGQFF.

This chain joins TRBV5-5 and TRBJ1-2; D not resolved. The germline V and J ends were trimmed by 1 base and 3 bases, with 4 bases remaining between them. CDR3 length: 12 residues. Germline-derived CDR1 and CDR2 are SGHKS and YYEKEE (reference sequence). CDR3 sequence (DNA): TGTGCCAGCAGCTTGAATTACTATGGCTACACCTTC. Its translation: CASSLNYYGYTF. Full variable domain (outside the CDR3, taken from reference TRBV5-5 and TRBJ1-2): DAGVTQSPTHLIKTRGQQVTLRCSPISGHKSVSWYQQVLGQGPQFIFQYYEKEERGRGNFPDRFSARQFPNYSSELNVNALLLGDSALYLCASSLNYYGYTFGSGTRLTVV.

This clonotype was seen only a few times. The chain is built from TRBV20-1 and TRBJ2-7, with TRBD1 matching over 7 bases. The V gene's germline CDR1 is DFQATT and CDR2 SNEGSKA (reference sequence). The CDR3 extends over 13 amino acids. The junction had 2 bases not matched to a gene; V was cut back by 3 bases and J by 0 bases. Written as DNA, the CDR3 is TGCAGTGCTAGGGGGACAGACTCCTACGAGCAGTACTTC. Translation gives CSARGTDSYEQYF.

The table lists this clonotype with many counts. The chain uses TRBV7-9 and TRBJ2-5; D possibly corresponds to TRBD1 (6 bases). The germline CDR1 and CDR2 sequences are SEHNR and FQNEAQ (reference sequence). This CDR3 region has 16 residues. V was pared by 8 bases and J by 0 bases, with 19 bases between. Written as DNA, the CDR3 is TGTGCCAGCGGGGTTGCGGCCGGGACAAACCAAGAGACCCAGTACTTC. This encodes CASGVAAGTNQETQYF.

The sample holds a few counts of this clonotype. The J gene is TRBJ1-1, the V gene TRBV19; D call uncertain. The CDR3 runs 13 residues. The germline V gene has CDR1 LNHDA and CDR2 SQIVND (reference sequence). The germline V and J ends were trimmed by 7 bases and 5 bases, with 14 bases remaining between them. CDR3 sequence reads: CASTSLGRTEAFF. CDR3 sequence (DNA): TGTGCCAGTACCTCACTTGGTCGAACTGAAGCTTTCTTT.

Ten or more counts support this clonotype. The chain recombines TRBV28 with TRBJ1-2; 7 positions match TRBD1. This CDR3 is built from 13 residues. The V and J ends lost 2 bases and 8 bases, in that order; junction bases with no gene match: 5. Germline CDR1 and CDR2: MDHEN and SYDVKM. The CDR3 protein is CASSLEGARGYTF. CDR3 sequence (DNA): TGTGCCAGCAGTTTAGAGGGGGCGCGCGGCTACACCTTC.

This chain uses TRBV19 with TRBJ1-1; a possible D gene is TRBD1 (6 bases). Trimming removed 5 bases at V and 8 bases at J, with 15 bases between. This CDR3 is 13 amino acids long. Looked up from germline, CDR1 is LNHDA and CDR2 is SQIVND (reference sequence). CDR3 nucleotides: TGTGCCAGTAGTGTTGTACAGGGAACCGAAGCTTTCTTT. This translates into CASSVVQGTEAFF.

This clonotype came up a few times. The V gene is TRBV5-1, the J gene TRBJ1-1; D is possibly TRBD1 (6 bases). V lost 3 bases, J lost 3 bases, and 18 bases lay in between. Germline CDR1 is SGHRS and CDR2 is YFSETQ. The CDR3 runs to 16 residues. The CDR3 DNA follows: TGCGCCAGCAGCTGGAGAACAGGGCTCAGGGACACTGAAGCTTTCTTT. It is translated as CASSWRTGLRDTEAFF.

The rearrangement links TRBV20-1 to TRBJ2-5, with D maybe TRBD2 (6 bases). The CDR3 length is 12 residues. Germline V gene data show CDR1 as DFQATT and CDR2 as SNEGSKA (reference sequence). V was cut by 7 bases and J by 7 bases, with 16 bases left in between. CDR3 DNA sequence: TGCAGTGGGCGAGGTGGGGGAGGGACCCAGTACTTC. This codes for CSGRGGGGTQYF.

V and J are TRBV7-9 and TRBJ1-3, with D unclear. With 0 bases removed from V and 0 bases from J, the gap between germline ends came to 12 bases. This CDR3 spans 17 amino acids. Germline-derived CDR1 and CDR2 are SEHNR and FQNEAQ (reference sequence). The CDR3 DNA is TGTGCCAGCAGCTTAGCGAGAGGCGGCTACTCTGGAAACACCATATATTTT. This encodes CASSLARGGYSGNTIYF.